This TCR beta chain was sequenced during a study of shared clonotypes between healthy human individuals. In the study overall: The composition of the donors was a couple of women and three men aged 18 to 49.

Points on this clone: Its target is not known.

The V gene lost 2 bases and the J gene lost 0 bases, with 8 bases spanning the gap. This CDR3 is built from 16 residues. The V gene's germline CDR1 is SGHAT and CDR2 FQNNGV. General study results and limits: It was anticipated that sequencing depth would influence how many clonotypes donors shared.

Generated by immunoSEQ multiplex PCR, the TCRdb table keeps only in-frame clones and is missing some. The table shows about half a million clones, with 70% to 85% occurring only once. Only Caucasian adults living in Nashville, Tennessee made up the donor group. Sample: PBMCs. The receptor was derived from a woman aged 35 to 49 in good health. Some clones in this sample may be carry-over from other donors' samples. The chain joins TRBV11-2 to TRBJ2-6; D is unresolved. CDR3 region: CASSLLGGSGANVLTF. As DNA, the CDR3 is TGTGCCAGCAGCTTATTAGGCGGCTCTGGGGCCAACGTCCTGACTTTC.